Each of the 5 T cell receptor beta chains below was sequenced from the same sample in a study of T cells in localized non-small cell lung cancer. Sequencing was performed with immunoSEQ multiplex PCR; in TCRdb, only in-frame clones are kept and a portion is missing. The sample has tens of thousands of clones; around nine tenths are singletons. Specimen: peripheral blood, collected before any cancer treatment. These receptors all come from a man between 40 and 75 years old with stage I squamous cell lung carcinoma.

The chain carries TRBV6-1 and TRBJ2-7; D is perhaps TRBD2 (6 bases). The CDR3 length is 16 residues. The germline V gene has CDR1 MNHNS and CDR2 SASEGT. The V and J ends lost 0 bases and 3 bases respectively, with 15 bases between them. Here the CDR3 reads CASSEAHSADYYEQYF. CDR3 nucleotide sequence: TGTGCCAGCAGTGAAGCGCATTCAGCGGACTACTACGAGCAGTACTTC.

The chain uses TRBV30 and TRBJ2-1; 14 nucleotides agree with TRBD2. The V segment lost 5 bases and the J segment 6 bases; nucleotides outside the gene matches: 9. This CDR3 spans 16 amino acids. CDR1 is GTSNPN, CDR2 SVGIG, per germline (reference sequence). This CDR3 reads CAWAAVGTSGSNEQFF. The CDR3 nucleotides read TGTGCCTGGGCTGCTGTGGGGACTAGCGGGAGCAATGAGCAGTTCTTC.

The chain is built from TRBV5-8 and TRBJ2-3, with TRBD2 identical over 16 bases. In germline, CDR1 is SGHTS, CDR2 YDEGEE. The CDR3 has 19 residues. The trim removed 0 bases at V and 5 bases at J, leaving 9 bases unmatched. Here the CDR3 DNA reads TGTGCCAGCAGCTTGGGGACGGGACTAGCGGGAGGGCCGATAGATACGCAGTATTTT. Residues: CASSLGTGLAGGPIDTQYF.

This clone came up once. V and J are TRBV11-3 and TRBJ2-7, with TRBD2 as a possible D gene (5 bases). The CDR3 loop spans 13 amino acids. V dropped 5 bases and J dropped 0 bases, with 8 bases sitting between them. Germline CDR1 and CDR2: SGHNT and YENEEA. Written as DNA, the CDR3 is TGTGCCAGCAGCCCCGGGATCTCCTACGAGCAGTACTTC. Amino acids: CASSPGISYEQYF.

This chain uses TRBV10-2 with TRBJ2-7, with TRBD1 identical over 8 bases. Germline V gene lookup returns CDR1 WSHSY and CDR2 SAAADI. After removal of 5 bases from V and 1 base from J, the junction contained 4 bases not matched to a gene. There are 14 residues in the CDR3. The CDR3 spells CASSWDRSSYEQYF. As DNA, the CDR3 is TGCGCCAGCAGTTGGGACAGGTCATCCTACGAGCAGTACTTC.